Listed below are T cell receptor beta chains from one sample, sequenced in a study of T cell responses to AZD1222 COVID-19 vaccine. Measured with immunoSEQ multiplex PCR; TCRdb has only the in-frame clones, and not every one. Of some 87,000 clones listed, more than 75% were seen once; the top ten hold around 5%. The sequenced sample was peripheral blood, obtained on day 0 of MenACWY control vaccination. These receptors originate from an adult in good health. Each CDR3 is given without its conserved first and last residue. Fields, in order: J gene, V gene, CDR3 protein.

j_call: TRBJ2-7
v_call: TRBV5-6
cdr3_aa: ASSFVGASSSYEQY

j_call: TRBJ2-2
v_call: TRBV10-3
cdr3_aa: ATSLKGMGQGDTGELF

j_call: TRBJ2-3
v_call: TRBV11-3
cdr3_aa: ASSLGVSSTDTQY

j_call: TRBJ2-5
v_call: TRBV6-5
cdr3_aa: ASSYSFGSGTQY

j_call: TRBJ1-2
v_call: TRBV28
cdr3_aa: ASLATGGAGNYGYT

j_call: TRBJ1-2
v_call: TRBV7-3
cdr3_aa: ASSSPGFNYGYT

j_call: TRBJ1-4
v_call: TRBV28
cdr3_aa: ASQGGPGSSGEKLF

j_call: TRBJ1-2
v_call: TRBV7-2
cdr3_aa: ASSTRPTGELGYT

j_call: TRBJ2-7
v_call: TRBV6-5
cdr3_aa: ASSYETDDYEQY

j_call: TRBJ1-4
v_call: TRBV27
cdr3_aa: ASSLGRPGEKLF

j_call: TRBJ1-2
v_call: TRBV19
cdr3_aa: ASIRTGGYGYT

j_call: TRBJ1-6
v_call: TRBV28
cdr3_aa: ASPPSAGENSPLH

j_call: TRBJ2-7
v_call: TRBV4-3
cdr3_aa: ASSQSGGSQY

j_call: TRBJ2-2
v_call: TRBV5-1
cdr3_aa: ASSPGQGTNTGELF

j_call: TRBJ2-1
v_call: TRBV7-2
cdr3_aa: ASSSRGTKGLDEQF

j_call: TRBJ2-4
v_call: TRBV16
cdr3_aa: ASSHGTSGNIQY

j_call: TRBJ2-1
v_call: TRBV7-2
cdr3_aa: ASSTDWAGNEQF

j_call: TRBJ2-2
v_call: TRBV6-1
cdr3_aa: ASSATGTQIHTGELF

j_call: TRBJ1-6
v_call: TRBV18
cdr3_aa: ASSPPRGTDSPLH

j_call: TRBJ1-3
v_call: TRBV12-3/TRBV12-4
cdr3_aa: ASSTSEGNTIY

j_call: TRBJ1-5
v_call: TRBV2
cdr3_aa: ASSEWSGVGQPQH

j_call: TRBJ1-2
v_call: TRBV12-3/TRBV12-4
cdr3_aa: ASSLGQNYGYT

j_call: TRBJ1-5
v_call: TRBV28
cdr3_aa: ASSSGQGNQPQH

j_call: TRBJ1-2
v_call: TRBV18
cdr3_aa: ASSLNRGQNGYT

j_call: TRBJ1-1
v_call: TRBV5-1
cdr3_aa: ASSLDGPGSTEAF

j_call: TRBJ2-5
v_call: TRBV7-8
cdr3_aa: ASSLGPQETQY

j_call: TRBJ2-5
v_call: TRBV3-1/TRBV3-2
cdr3_aa: ASSQLGGGETQY

j_call: TRBJ1-2
v_call: TRBV5-8
cdr3_aa: ASSLEERRSYGYT

j_call: TRBJ2-3
v_call: TRBV11-3
cdr3_aa: ASSLLSADTQY

j_call: TRBJ2-6
v_call: TRBV9
cdr3_aa: ASSVGQISSGANVLT

j_call: TRBJ2-7
v_call: TRBV12-3/TRBV12-4
cdr3_aa: ASSLLAYEQY

j_call: TRBJ1-2
v_call: TRBV11-2
cdr3_aa: ASSSGGGYGYT

j_call: TRBJ2-1
v_call: TRBV14
cdr3_aa: ASSPLGLAGDEQF

j_call: TRBJ1-2
v_call: TRBV1
cdr3_aa: TSSQEGQGPTNYGYT

j_call: TRBJ1-1
v_call: TRBV7-9
cdr3_aa: ASSSQDSYGTEAF

j_call: TRBJ2-1
v_call: TRBV28
cdr3_aa: ASSFGTGFYNEQF

j_call: TRBJ1-5
v_call: TRBV28
cdr3_aa: ASTEGTAALNQPQH

j_call: TRBJ2-2
v_call: TRBV29-1
cdr3_aa: SVKRTGTSGTGELF

j_call: TRBJ1-4
v_call: TRBV5-1
cdr3_aa: ASSAGTSNEKLF

j_call: TRBJ2-7
v_call: TRBV28
cdr3_aa: ASTSTGLARYEQY

j_call: TRBJ1-2
v_call: TRBV27
cdr3_aa: ASSLGQGDGYT

j_call: TRBJ2-1
v_call: TRBV2
cdr3_aa: ASSEVQGLFIEQF

j_call: TRBJ1-5
v_call: TRBV4-3
cdr3_aa: ASSQDRADNQPQH

j_call: TRBJ1-3
v_call: TRBV5-1
cdr3_aa: ASSLEGGGNTIY

j_call: TRBJ2-3
v_call: TRBV20-1
cdr3_aa: SAPVTDTQY

j_call: TRBJ2-3
v_call: TRBV5-8
cdr3_aa: ASSYGGGTGGMDTQY

j_call: TRBJ1-2
v_call: TRBV14
cdr3_aa: ASSQHPTGASNYGYT

j_call: TRBJ2-5
v_call: TRBV6-2/TRBV6-3
cdr3_aa: ASSRPPGGRSGETQY

j_call: TRBJ1-2
v_call: TRBV7-8
cdr3_aa: ASSLGFRSRGGYT

j_call: TRBJ1-1
v_call: TRBV6-2/TRBV6-3
cdr3_aa: ASSNQGGTEAF

j_call: TRBJ2-3
v_call: TRBV27
cdr3_aa: ASGRGSRGPDTQY

j_call: TRBJ2-1
v_call: TRBV12-2
cdr3_aa: ASRLVNEQF